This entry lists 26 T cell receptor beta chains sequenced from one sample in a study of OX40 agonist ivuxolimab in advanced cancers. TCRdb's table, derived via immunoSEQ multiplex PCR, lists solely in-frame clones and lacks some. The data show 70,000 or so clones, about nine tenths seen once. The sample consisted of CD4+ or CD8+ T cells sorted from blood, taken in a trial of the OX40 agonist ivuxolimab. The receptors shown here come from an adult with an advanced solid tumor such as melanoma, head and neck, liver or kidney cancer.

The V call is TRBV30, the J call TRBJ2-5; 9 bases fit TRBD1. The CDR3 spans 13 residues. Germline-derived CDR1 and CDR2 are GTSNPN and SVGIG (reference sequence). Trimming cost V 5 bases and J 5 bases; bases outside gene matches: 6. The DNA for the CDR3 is TGTGCCTGGGGGGGACAGGGCGGGGAGACCCAGTACTTC. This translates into CAWGGQGGETQYF.

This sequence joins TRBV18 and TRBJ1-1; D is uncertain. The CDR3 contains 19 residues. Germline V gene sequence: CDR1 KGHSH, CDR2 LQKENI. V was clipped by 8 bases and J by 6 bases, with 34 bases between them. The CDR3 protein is CASTQTPSGYPPQWAEAFF. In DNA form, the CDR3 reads TGTGCCAGCACCCAGACCCCGTCCGGCTACCCGCCCCAGTGGGCTGAAGCTTTCTTT.

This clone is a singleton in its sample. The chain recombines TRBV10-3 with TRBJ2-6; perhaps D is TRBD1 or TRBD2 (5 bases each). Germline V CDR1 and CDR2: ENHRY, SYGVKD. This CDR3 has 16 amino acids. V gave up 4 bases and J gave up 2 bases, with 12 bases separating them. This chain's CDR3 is CAISAGAMTGANVLTF. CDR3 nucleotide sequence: TGTGCCATCAGTGCCGGGGCCATGACTGGGGCCAACGTCCTGACTTTC.

This CDR3 is CASTLAGTNTGELFF. The CDR3 coding sequence is TGTGCCAGCACCCTAGCGGGTACGAACACCGGGGAGCTGTTTTTT. The chain is built from TRBV9 and TRBJ2-2; 8 bases fit TRBD2. The germline CDR1 and CDR2 sequences are SGDLS and YYNGEE. V was clipped by 6 bases and J by 0 bases; unmatched bases: 4. CDR3 length: 15 residues.

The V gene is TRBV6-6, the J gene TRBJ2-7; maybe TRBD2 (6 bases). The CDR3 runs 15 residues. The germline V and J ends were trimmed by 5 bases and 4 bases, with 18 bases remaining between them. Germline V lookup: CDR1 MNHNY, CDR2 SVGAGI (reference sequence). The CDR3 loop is CASSRPGREYYEQYF. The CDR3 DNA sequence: TGTGCCAGCAGTAGGCCGGGACGGGAGTATTACGAGCAGTACTTC.

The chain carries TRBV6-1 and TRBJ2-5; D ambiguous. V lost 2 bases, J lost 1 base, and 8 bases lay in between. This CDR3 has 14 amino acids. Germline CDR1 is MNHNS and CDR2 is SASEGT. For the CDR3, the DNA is TGTGCCAGCAGTGAAATGTACAGCCAAGAGACCCAGTACTTC. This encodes CASSEMYSQETQYF.

The CDR3 nucleotides are TGTGCCAGCAGCTTAGATGGGGGGCGCGTGGGAGTGGGCTACGAGCAGTACTTC. As protein: CASSLDGGRVGVGYEQYF. This chain joins TRBV7-6 and TRBJ2-7; the D call may be TRBD1 or TRBD2 (6 bases each). The CDR3 loop spans 18 amino acids. V was shortened by 1 base and J by 3 bases, with 22 bases between the two germline ends. Looked up from germline, CDR1 is SGHVS and CDR2 is FNYEAQ.

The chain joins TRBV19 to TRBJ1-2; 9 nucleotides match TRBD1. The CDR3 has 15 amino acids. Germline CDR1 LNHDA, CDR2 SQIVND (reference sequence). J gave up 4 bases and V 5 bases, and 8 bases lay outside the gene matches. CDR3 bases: TGTGCCAGTAGTGTCAACAGGGGGCGCGGCTATGGCTACACCTTC. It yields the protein CASSVNRGRGYGYTF.

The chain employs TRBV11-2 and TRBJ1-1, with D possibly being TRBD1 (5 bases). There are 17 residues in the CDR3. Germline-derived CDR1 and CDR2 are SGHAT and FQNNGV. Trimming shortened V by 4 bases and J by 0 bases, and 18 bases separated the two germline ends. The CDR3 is CASSSAVRVAMNTEAFF. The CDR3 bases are TGTGCCAGCAGCTCAGCCGTCAGGGTAGCCATGAACACTGAAGCTTTCTTT. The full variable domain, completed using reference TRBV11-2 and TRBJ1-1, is EAGVAQSPRYKIIEKRQSVAFWCNPISGHATLYWYQQILGQGPKLLIQFQNNGVVDDSQLPKDRFSAERLKGVDSTLKIQPAKLEDSAVYLCASSSAVRVAMNTEAFFGQGTRLTVV.

The CDR3 nucleotides are TGTGCCTGGAGTGTACTGAATGAGCAGTTCTTC. As protein: CAWSVLNEQFF. V gene TRBV30 combines with J gene TRBJ2-1; no clear D. The V gene's germline CDR1 is GTSNPN and CDR2 SVGIG (reference sequence). The length of the CDR3 is 11 residues. Trimming took 0 bases from V and 7 from J, leaving 4 bases between them. The variable domain in full, with the rest retrieved from reference TRBV30 and TRBJ2-1, is SQTIHQWPATLVQPVGSPLSLECTVEGTSNPNLYWYRQAAGRGLQLLFYSVGIGQISSEVPQNLSASRPQDRQFILSSKKLLLSDSGFYLCAWSVLNEQFFGPGTRLTVL.

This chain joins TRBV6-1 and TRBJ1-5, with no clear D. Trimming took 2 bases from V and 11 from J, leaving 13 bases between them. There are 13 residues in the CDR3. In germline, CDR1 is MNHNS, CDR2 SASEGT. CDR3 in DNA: TGTGCCAGCAGTGAATTAGTCTCCGTATCCCAGCATTTT. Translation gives CASSELVSVSQHF.

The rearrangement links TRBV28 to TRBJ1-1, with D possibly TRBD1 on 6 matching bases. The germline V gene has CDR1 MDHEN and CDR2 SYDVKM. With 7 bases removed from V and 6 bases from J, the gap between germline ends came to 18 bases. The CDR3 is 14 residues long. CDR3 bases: TGTGCCAGCATAACAGGGTCCCAACTGGCTGAAGCTTTCTTT. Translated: CASITGSQLAEAFF.

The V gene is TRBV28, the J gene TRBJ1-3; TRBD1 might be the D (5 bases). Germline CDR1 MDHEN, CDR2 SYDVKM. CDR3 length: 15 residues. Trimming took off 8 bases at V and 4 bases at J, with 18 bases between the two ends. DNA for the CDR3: TGTGCCAGCCCTGACGGGGCGACCTGGGGAAACACCATATATTTT. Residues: CASPDGATWGNTIYF.

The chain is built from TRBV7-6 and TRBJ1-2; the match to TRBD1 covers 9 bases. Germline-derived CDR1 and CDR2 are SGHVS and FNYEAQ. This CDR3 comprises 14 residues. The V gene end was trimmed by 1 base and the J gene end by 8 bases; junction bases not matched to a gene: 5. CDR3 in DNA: TGTGCCAGCAGCTTAGAAACAGGGGGCAGCGGCTACACCTTC. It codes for CASSLETGGSGYTF. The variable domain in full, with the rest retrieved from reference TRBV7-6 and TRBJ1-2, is GAGVSQSPRYKVTKRGQDVALRCDPISGHVSLYWYRQALGQGPEFLTYFNYEAQQDKSGLPNDRFSAERPEGSISTLTIQRTEQRDSAMYRCASSLETGGSGYTFGSGTRLTVV.

For the CDR3, the DNA is TGTGCCAGCACCCCAGGGGGGGATGAAAAACTGTTTTTT. Protein sequence: CASTPGGDEKLFF. This chain connects TRBV28 to TRBJ1-4; 7 bases agree with TRBD1. V lost 7 bases and J lost 6; bases outside the gene matches: 5. The germline V gene has CDR1 MDHEN and CDR2 SYDVKM. The CDR3 has 13 residues.

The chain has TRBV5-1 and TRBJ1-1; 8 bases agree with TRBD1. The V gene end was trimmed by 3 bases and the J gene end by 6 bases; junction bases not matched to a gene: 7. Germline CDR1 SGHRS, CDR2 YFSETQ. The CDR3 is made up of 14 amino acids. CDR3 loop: CASSSDGQGAEAFF. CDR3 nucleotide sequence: TGCGCCAGCAGCTCCGACGGACAGGGCGCTGAAGCTTTCTTT.

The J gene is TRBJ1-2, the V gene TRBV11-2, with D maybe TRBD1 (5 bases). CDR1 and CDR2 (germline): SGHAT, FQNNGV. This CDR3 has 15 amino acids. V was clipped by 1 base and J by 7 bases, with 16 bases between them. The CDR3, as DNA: TGTGCCAGCAGCTTAGCATTCCCGGGACGAGGTGGCTACACCTTC. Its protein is CASSLAFPGRGGYTF. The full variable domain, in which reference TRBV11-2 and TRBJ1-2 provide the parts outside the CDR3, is EAGVAQSPRYKIIEKRQSVAFWCNPISGHATLYWYQQILGQGPKLLIQFQNNGVVDDSQLPKDRFSAERLKGVDSTLKIQPAKLEDSAVYLCASSLAFPGRGGYTFGSGTRLTVV.

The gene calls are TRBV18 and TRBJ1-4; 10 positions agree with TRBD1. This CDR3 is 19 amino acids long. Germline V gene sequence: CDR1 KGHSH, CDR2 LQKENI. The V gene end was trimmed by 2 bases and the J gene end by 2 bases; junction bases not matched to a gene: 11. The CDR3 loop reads CASSPIPGQGRLTNEKLFF. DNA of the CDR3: TGTGCCAGCTCACCAATCCCGGGACAGGGGAGACTGACTAATGAAAAACTGTTTTTT.

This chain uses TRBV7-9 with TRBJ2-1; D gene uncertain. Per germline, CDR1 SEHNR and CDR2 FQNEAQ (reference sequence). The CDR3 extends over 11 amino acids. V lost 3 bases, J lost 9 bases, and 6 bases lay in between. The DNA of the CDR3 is TGTGCCAGCAGCTTCTTTGGTGAGCAGTTCTTC. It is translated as CASSFFGEQFF.

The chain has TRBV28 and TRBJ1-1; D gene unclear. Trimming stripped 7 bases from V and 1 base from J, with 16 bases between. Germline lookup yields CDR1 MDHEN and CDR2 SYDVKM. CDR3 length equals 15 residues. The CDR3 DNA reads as TGTGCCAGCATTACCCCAGGCGGCGCGAACACTGAAGCTTTCTTT. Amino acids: CASITPGGANTEAFF.

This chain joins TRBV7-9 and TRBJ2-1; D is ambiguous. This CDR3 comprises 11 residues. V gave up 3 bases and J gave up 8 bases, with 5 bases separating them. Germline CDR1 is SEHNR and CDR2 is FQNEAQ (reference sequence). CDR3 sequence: CASSFSHEQFF. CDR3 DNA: TGTGCCAGCAGCTTTTCCCATGAGCAGTTCTTC.

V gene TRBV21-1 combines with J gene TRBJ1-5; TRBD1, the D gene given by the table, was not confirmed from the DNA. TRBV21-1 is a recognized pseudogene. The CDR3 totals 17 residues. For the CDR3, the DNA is TGTGCCAGCAGCACCCTTCAGGGGTTGTATGAGAATCAGCCCCAGCATTTT. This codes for CASSTLQGLYENQPQHF.

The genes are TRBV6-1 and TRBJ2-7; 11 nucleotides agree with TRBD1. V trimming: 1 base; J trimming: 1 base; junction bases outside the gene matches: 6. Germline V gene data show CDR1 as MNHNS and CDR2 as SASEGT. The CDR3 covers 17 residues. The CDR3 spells CASSEGDRGMRSYEQYF. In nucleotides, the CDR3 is TGTGCCAGCAGTGAAGGGGACAGGGGGATGCGGTCCTACGAGCAGTACTTC.

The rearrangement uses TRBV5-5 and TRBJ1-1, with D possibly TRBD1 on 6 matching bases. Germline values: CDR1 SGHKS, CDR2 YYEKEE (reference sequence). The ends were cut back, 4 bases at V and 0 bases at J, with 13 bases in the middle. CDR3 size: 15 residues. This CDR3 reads CASSPRTALNTEAFF. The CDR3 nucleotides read TGTGCCAGCAGCCCGCGGACAGCACTGAACACTGAAGCTTTCTTT.

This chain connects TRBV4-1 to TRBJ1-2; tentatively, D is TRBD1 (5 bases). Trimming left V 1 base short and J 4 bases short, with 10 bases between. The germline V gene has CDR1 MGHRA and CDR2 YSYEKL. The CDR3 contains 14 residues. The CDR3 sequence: CASSQARGGYGYTF. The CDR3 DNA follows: TGCGCCAGCAGCCAAGCGAGGGGTGGCTATGGCTACACCTTC.

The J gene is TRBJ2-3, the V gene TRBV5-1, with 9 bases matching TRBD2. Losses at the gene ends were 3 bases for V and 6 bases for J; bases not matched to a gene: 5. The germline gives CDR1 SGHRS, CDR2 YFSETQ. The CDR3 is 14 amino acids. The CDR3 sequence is CASSSSGTEDTQYF. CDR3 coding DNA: TGCGCCAGCAGCTCTAGCGGGACAGAGGATACGCAGTATTTT. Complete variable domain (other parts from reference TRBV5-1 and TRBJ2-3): KAGVTQTPRYLIKTRGQQVTLSCSPISGHRSVSWYQQTPGQGLQFLFEYFSETQRNKGNFPGRFSGRQFSNSRSEMNVSTLELGDSALYLCASSSSGTEDTQYFGPGTRLTVL.